This T cell receptor beta chain was obtained from a study of blood T cell repertoires in COVID-19. Whole-study context: Whether acute or convalescent, the COVID-19 samples came from the United States, Italy and Spain. PBMCs, B-cell-depleted T cells, or T cells were the source of the cDNA or gDNA that made up the material.

The germline CDR1 and CDR2 sequences are SGHNT and YYREEE (reference sequence). The CDR3 consists of 15 residues. V was shortened by 5 bases and J by 0 bases, with 15 bases between the two germline ends. TCRdb's copy holds only in-frame clones and misses some; the assay was immunoSEQ multiplex PCR. The sample yields hundreds of thousands of clones, roughly 79% seen once. The TCR was taken from a woman of 80 years or more with COVID-19, enrolled during active disease. The chain uses TRBV5-4 and TRBJ2-7; weak D call: TRBD2 (6 bases). Material: peripheral blood. CDR3 DNA sequence: TGTGCCAGCAGTCGCGGAGGGGTTAGCTCCTACGAGCAGTACTTC. Protein sequence: CASSRGGVSSYEQYF. Using reference TRBV5-4 and TRBJ2-7 for the parts outside the CDR3, the full variable domain is ETGVTQSPTHLIKTRGQQVTLRCSSQSGHNTVSWYQQALGQGPQFIFQYYREEENGRGNFPPRFSGLQFPNYSSELNVNALELDDSALYLCASSRGGVSSYEQYFGPGTRLTVT.